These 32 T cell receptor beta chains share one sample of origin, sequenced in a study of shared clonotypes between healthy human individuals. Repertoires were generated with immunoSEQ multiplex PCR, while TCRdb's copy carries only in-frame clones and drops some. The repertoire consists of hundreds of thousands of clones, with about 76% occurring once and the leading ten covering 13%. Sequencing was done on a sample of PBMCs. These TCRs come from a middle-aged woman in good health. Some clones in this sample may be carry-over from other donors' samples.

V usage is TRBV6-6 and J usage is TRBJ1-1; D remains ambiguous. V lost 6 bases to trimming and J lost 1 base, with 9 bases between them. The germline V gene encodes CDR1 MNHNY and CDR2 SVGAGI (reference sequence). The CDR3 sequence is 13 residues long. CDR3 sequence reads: CASSHNPNTEAFF. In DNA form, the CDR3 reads TGTGCCAGCAGCCACAACCCGAACACTGAAGCTTTCTTT.

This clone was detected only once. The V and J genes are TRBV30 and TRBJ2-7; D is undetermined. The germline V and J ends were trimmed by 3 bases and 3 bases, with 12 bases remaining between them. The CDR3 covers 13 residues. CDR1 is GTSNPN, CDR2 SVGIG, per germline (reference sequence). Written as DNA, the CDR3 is TGTGCCTGGAGCGTACTGGTGGACTACGAGCAGTACTTC. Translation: CAWSVLVDYEQYF.

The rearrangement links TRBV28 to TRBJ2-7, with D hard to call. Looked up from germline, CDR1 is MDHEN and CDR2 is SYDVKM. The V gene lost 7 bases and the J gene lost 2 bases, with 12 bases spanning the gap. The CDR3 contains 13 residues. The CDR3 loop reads CASTSGQTYEQYF. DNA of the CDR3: TGTGCCAGCACCTCCGGGCAGACCTACGAGCAGTACTTC. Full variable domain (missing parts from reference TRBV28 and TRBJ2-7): DVKVTQSSRYLVKRTGEKVFLECVQDMDHENMFWYRQDPGLGLRLIYFSYDVKMKEKGDIPEGYSVSREKKERFSLILESASTNQTSMYLCASTSGQTYEQYFGPGTRLTVT.

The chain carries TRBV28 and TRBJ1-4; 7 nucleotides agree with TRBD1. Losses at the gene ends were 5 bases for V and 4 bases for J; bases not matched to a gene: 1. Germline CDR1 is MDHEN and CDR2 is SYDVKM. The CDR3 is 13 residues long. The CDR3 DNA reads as TGTGCCAGCAGTGACAGGGTTAATGAAAAACTGTTTTTT. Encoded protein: CASSDRVNEKLFF. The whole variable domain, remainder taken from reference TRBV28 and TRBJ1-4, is DVKVTQSSRYLVKRTGEKVFLECVQDMDHENMFWYRQDPGLGLRLIYFSYDVKMKEKGDIPEGYSVSREKKERFSLILESASTNQTSMYLCASSDRVNEKLFFGSGTQLSVL.

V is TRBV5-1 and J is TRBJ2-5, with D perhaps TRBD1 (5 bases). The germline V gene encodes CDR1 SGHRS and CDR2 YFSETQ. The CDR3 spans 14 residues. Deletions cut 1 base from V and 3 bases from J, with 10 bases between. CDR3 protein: CASSLQGQEETQYF. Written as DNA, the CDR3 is TGCGCCAGCAGCTTGCAAGGACAAGAAGAGACCCAGTACTTC.

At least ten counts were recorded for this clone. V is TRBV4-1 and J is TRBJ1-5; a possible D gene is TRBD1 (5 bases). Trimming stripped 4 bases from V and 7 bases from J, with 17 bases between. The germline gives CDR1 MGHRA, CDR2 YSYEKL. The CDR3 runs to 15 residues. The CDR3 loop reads CASSLDGAQEQPQHF. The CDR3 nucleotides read TGCGCCAGCAGCCTTGACGGGGCACAGGAGCAGCCCCAGCATTTT.

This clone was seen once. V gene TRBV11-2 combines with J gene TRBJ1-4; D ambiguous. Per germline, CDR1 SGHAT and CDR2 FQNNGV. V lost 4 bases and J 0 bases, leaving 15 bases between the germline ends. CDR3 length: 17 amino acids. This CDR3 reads CASSSPVREPTNEKLFF. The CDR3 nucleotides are TGTGCCAGCAGCTCCCCAGTTCGGGAGCCAACTAATGAAAAACTGTTTTTT.

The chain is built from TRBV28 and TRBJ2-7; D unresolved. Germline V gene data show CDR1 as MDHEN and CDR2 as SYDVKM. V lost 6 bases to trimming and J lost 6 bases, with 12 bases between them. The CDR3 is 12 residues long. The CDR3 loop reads CASSLRYLEQYF. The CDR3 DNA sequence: TGTGCCAGCAGCTTGCGGTACCTCGAGCAGTACTTC.

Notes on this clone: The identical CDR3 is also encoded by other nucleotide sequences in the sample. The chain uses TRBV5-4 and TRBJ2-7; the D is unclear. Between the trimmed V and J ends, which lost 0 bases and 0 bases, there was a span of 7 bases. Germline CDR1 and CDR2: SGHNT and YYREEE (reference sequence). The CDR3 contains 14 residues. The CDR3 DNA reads TGTGCCAGCAGCTTGGACAGTAGCTCCTACGAGCAGTACTTC. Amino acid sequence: CASSLDSSSYEQYF.

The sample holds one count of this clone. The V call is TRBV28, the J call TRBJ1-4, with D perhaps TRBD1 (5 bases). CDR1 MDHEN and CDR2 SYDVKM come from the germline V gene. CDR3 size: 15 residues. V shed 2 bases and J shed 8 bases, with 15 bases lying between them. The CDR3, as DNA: TGTGCCAGCAGTTTAAGAGGGGCCGGTGGCGAAAAACTGTTTTTT. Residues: CASSLRGAGGEKLFF.

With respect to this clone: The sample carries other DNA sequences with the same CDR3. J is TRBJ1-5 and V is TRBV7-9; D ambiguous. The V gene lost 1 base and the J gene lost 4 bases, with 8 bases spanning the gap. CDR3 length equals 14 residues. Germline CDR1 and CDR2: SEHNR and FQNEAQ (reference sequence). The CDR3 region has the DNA TGTGCCAGCAGCTTAGAAGTGGGTAATCAGCCCCAGCATTTT. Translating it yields CASSLEVGNQPQHF. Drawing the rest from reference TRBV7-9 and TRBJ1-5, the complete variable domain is DTGVSQNPRHKITKRGQNVTFRCDPISEHNRLYWYRQTLGQGPEFLTYFQNEAQLEKSRLLSDRFSAERPKGSFSTLEIQRTEQGDSAMYLCASSLEVGNQPQHFGDGTRLSIL.

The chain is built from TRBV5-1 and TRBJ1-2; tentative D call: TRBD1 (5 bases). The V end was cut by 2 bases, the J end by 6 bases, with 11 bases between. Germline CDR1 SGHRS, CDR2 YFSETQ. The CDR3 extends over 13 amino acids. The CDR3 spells CASSFVGANGYTF. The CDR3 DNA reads TGCGCCAGCAGCTTTGTAGGGGCAAATGGCTACACCTTC.

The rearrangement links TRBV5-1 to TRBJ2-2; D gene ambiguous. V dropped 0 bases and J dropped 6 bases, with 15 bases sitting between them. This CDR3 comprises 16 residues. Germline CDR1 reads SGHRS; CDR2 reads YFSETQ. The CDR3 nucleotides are TGCGCCAGCAGCTTGGTACCTAGGTCGGAACCCGGGGAGCTGTTTTTT. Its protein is CASSLVPRSEPGELFF.

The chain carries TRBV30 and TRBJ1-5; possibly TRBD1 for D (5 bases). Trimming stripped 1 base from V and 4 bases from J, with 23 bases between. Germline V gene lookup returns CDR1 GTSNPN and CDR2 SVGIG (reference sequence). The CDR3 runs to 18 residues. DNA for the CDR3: TGTGCCTGGAGTGCTAATGGGCAGGGCCGCAAAAAGAATCAGCCCCAGCATTTT. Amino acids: CAWSANGQGRKKNQPQHF.

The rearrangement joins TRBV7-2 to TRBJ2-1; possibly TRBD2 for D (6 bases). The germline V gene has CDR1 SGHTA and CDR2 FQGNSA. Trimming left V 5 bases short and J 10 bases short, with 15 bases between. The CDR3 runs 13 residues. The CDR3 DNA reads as TGTGCCAGCAGCCCCTCACTAGCTGGCGAGCAGTTCTTC. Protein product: CASSPSLAGEQFF.

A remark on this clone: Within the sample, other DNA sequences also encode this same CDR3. CDR3 loop: CASSHGQQETQYF. The CDR3 DNA reads as TGCGCCAGCAGCCATGGGCAGCAAGAGACCCAGTACTTC. The chain combines TRBV5-1 with TRBJ2-5, with D hard to call. V dropped 4 bases and J dropped 2 bases, with 9 bases sitting between them. The CDR3 runs 13 residues. Germline CDR1 reads SGHRS; CDR2 reads YFSETQ.

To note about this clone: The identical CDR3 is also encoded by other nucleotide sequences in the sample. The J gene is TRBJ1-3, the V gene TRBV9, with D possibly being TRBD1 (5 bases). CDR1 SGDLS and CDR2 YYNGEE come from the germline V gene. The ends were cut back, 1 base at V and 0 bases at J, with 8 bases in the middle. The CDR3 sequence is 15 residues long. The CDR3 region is CASSVQGASGNTIYF. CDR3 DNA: TGTGCCAGCAGCGTACAAGGGGCCTCTGGAAACACCATATATTTT.

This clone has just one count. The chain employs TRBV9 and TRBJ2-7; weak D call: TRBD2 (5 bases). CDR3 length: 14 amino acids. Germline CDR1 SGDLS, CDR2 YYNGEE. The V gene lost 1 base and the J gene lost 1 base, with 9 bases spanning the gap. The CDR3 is CASSVLAESYEQYF. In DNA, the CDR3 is TGTGCCAGCAGCGTACTAGCTGAGTCCTACGAGCAGTACTTC.

DNA for the CDR3: TGTGCCAGCAGCGCCGGACTAGCGCCACACAATGAGCAGTTCTTC. This translates into CASSAGLAPHNEQFF. The V and J genes are TRBV9 and TRBJ2-1; TRBD2 agrees at 9 bases. Trimming removed 3 bases from V and 5 bases from J; junction bases left unmatched: 6. There are 15 residues in the CDR3. Germline CDR1 reads SGDLS; CDR2 reads YYNGEE.

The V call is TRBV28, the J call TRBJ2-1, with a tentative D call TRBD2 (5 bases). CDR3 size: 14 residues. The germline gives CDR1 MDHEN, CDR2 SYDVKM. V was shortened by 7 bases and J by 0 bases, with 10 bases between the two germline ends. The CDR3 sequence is CASNLAASYNEQFF. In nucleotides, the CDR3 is TGTGCCAGCAACCTAGCTGCCTCCTACAATGAGCAGTTCTTC.

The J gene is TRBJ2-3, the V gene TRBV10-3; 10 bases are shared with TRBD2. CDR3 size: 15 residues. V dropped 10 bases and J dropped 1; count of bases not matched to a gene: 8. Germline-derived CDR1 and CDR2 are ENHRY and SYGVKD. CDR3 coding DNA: TGTGCCACCAACACTCTAGCGGGAGGCACAGATACGCAGTATTTT. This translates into CATNTLAGGTDTQYF.

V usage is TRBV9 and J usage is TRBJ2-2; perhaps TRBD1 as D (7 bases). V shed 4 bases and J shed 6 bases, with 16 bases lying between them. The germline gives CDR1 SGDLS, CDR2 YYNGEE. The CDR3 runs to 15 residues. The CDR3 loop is CASSRIDREAGELFF. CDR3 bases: TGTGCCAGCAGCAGGATCGACAGGGAGGCCGGGGAGCTGTTTTTT.

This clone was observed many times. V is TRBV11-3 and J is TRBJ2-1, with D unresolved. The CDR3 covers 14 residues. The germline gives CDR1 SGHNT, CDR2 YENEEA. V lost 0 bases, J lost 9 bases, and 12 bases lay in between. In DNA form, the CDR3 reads TGTGCCAGCAGCTTAGATCAAAAGGGCGGTGAGCAGTTCTTC. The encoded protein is CASSLDQKGGEQFF.

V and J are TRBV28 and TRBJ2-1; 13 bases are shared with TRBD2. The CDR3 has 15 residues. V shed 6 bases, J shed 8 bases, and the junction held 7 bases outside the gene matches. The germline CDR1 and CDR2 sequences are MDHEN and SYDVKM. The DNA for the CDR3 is TGTGCCAGCAGAACCACTAGCGGGAGGGCCTATGAGCAGTTCTTC. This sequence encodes CASRTTSGRAYEQFF. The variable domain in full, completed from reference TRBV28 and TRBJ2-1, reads DVKVTQSSRYLVKRTGEKVFLECVQDMDHENMFWYRQDPGLGLRLIYFSYDVKMKEKGDIPEGYSVSREKKERFSLILESASTNQTSMYLCASRTTSGRAYEQFFGPGTRLTVL.

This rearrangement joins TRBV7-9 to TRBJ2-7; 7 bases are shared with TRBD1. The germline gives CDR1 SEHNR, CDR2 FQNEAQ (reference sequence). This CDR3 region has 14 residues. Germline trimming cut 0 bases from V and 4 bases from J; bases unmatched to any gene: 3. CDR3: CASSLAGGLYEQYF. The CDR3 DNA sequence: TGTGCCAGCAGCTTAGCAGGGGGCCTATACGAGCAGTACTTC.

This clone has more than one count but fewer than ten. CDR3 protein: CASSPTGTAEQYF. In nucleotides, the CDR3 is TGTGCCAGTAGCCCCACAGGGACAGCTGAGCAGTACTTC. This chain links TRBV19 with TRBJ2-7; 7 bases align to TRBD1. This CDR3 contains 13 residues. CDR1 LNHDA and CDR2 SQIVND come from the germline V gene (reference sequence). With V trimmed by 6 bases and J by 7 bases, 9 bases remained unmatched.

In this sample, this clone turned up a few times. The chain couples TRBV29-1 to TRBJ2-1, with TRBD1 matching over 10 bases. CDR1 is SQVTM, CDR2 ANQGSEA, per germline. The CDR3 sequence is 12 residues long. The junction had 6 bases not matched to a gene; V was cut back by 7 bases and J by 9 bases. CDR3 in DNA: TGCAGCGCCGGGACAGGGGCTGGTGAGCAGTTCTTC. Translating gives CSAGTGAGEQFF.

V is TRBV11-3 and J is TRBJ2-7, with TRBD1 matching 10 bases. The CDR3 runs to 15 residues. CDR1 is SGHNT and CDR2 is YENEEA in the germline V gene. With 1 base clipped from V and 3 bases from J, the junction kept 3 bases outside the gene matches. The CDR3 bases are TGTGCCAGCAGCTTAGCAGGACAGGGGGTCTACGAGCAGTACTTC. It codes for CASSLAGQGVYEQYF.

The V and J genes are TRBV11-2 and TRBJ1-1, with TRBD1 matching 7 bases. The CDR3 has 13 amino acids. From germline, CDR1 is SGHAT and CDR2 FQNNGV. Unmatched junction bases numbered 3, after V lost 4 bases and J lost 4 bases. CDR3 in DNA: TGTGCCAGCAGCTCACAGGGGTCCACTGAAGCTTTCTTT. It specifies CASSSQGSTEAFF.

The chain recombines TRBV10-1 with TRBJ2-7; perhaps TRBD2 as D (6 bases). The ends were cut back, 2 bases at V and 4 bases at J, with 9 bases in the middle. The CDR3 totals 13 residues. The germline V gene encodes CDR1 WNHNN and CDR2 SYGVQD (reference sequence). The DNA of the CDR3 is TGCGCCAGCAGTGAGAGGGCGGGATACGAGCAGTACTTC. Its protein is CASSERAGYEQYF.

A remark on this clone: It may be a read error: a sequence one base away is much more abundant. CDR3 bases: TGCGCCAGCAGCTGGGAGGCTAGCGGAAGCTCCTACAATGAGCAGTTCTTC. Protein sequence: CASSWEASGSSYNEQFF. This chain uses TRBV5-1 with TRBJ2-1, with 7 positions matching TRBD2. Germline V CDR1 and CDR2: SGHRS, YFSETQ. The CDR3 length is 17 residues. V shed 3 bases, J shed 0 bases, and the junction held 9 bases outside the gene matches.

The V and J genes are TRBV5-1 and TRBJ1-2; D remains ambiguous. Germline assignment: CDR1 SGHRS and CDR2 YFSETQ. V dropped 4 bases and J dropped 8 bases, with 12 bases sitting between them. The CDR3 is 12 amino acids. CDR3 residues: CASSPGFEGYTF. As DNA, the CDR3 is TGCGCCAGCAGCCCTGGATTTGAAGGCTACACCTTC. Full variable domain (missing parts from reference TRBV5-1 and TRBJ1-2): KAGVTQTPRYLIKTRGQQVTLSCSPISGHRSVSWYQQTPGQGLQFLFEYFSETQRNKGNFPGRFSGRQFSNSRSEMNVSTLELGDSALYLCASSPGFEGYTFGSGTRLTVV.